Listed below are T cell receptor beta chains from one sample, sequenced in a study of blood T cell repertoires in COVID-19. This table comes from immunoSEQ multiplex PCR, and its TCRdb copy is limited to in-frame clones, with some not included. This table holds approximately 220,000 clones, 75% to 90% found once. The sequenced sample consisted of PBMCs or T cells enriched from blood (not recorded which). The receptors originated from a woman aged 30 to 39 who had been exposed to COVID-19. The CDR3 runs from the conserved cysteine through the conserved F or W. Each record gives: D gene, J gene, V gene, clone size, CDR3 protein, CDR3 DNA. A D gene is named only where the DNA matches it firmly. Size tells how often a clone was seen (once, few, many) or the class of an expanded clone, and some rows leave it out.

>TRBD1|TRBJ1-1|TRBV6-5|NA
CASSSRGHGTEAFF
TGTGCCAGCAGTTCCAGGGGGCACGGCACTGAAGCTTTCTTT
>TRBD2|TRBJ2-3|TRBV3-1/TRBV3-2|NA
CASSQESRGTQYF
TGTGCCAGCAGCCAAGAATCGCGGGGGACGCAGTATTTT
>TRBD2|TRBJ2-2|TRBV14|NA
CASSRVGGGNAGELFF
TGTGCCAGCAGCCGAGTGGGCGGGGGTAACGCCGGGGAGCTGTTTTTT
>TRBD1|TRBJ1-1|TRBV30|NA
CAWSPGGGRTEAFF
TGTGCCTGGAGTCCAGGGGGTGGAAGAACTGAAGCTTTCTTT
>NA|TRBJ1-1|TRBV10-2|NA
CASSGEGTEAFF
TGCGCCAGCAGTGGGGAGGGAACTGAAGCTTTCTTT
>NA|TRBJ1-5|TRBV5-8|NA
CASSFGQINQPQHF
TGTGCCAGCAGCTTCGGACAGATTAATCAGCCCCAGCATTTT
>TRBD1|TRBJ1-1|TRBV5-6|NA
CASSTDRDTEAFF
TGTGCCAGCAGCACAGACAGGGACACTGAAGCTTTCTTT
>NA|TRBJ1-1|TRBV11-2|NA
CASSLEPGSTEAFF
TGTGCCAGCAGCTTAGAACCGGGAAGCACTGAAGCTTTCTTT
>TRBD2|TRBJ2-7|TRBV27|NA
CASSPFGTTGEQYF
TGTGCCAGCAGCCCGTTTGGGACTACGGGGGAGCAGTACTTC
>TRBD1|TRBJ1-2|TRBV7-3|NA
CASSPGTGGDYGYTF
TGTGCCAGCAGCCCGGGGACAGGGGGTGACTATGGCTACACCTTC
>TRBD1|TRBJ1-3|TRBV6-7|NA
CASSLQGNFSSGNTIYF
TGTGCCAGTAGTCTACAGGGGAACTTCAGCTCTGGAAACACCATATATTTT
>NA|TRBJ1-1|TRBV27|NA
CASSLAWGATGAFF
TGTGCCAGCAGTTTGGCCTGGGGCGCGACGGGCGCTTTCTTT
>NA|TRBJ2-3|TRBV20-1|once
CSARRPDTQYF
TGCAGTGCTAGGCGGCCAGATACGCAGTATTTT
>NA|TRBJ2-7|TRBV24-1|NA
CATSPLDRPYEQYF
TGTGCCACCAGCCCCCTGGACAGACCCTACGAGCAGTACTTC
>TRBD1|TRBJ2-1|TRBV27|once
CASSQRQGLSNEQFF
TGTGCCAGCAGCCAAAGACAGGGCTTGAGCAATGAGCAGTTCTTC
>NA|TRBJ2-2|TRBV24-1|NA
CATSGTTGYTGELFF
TGTGCCACCAGTGGGACTACAGGTTACACCGGGGAGCTGTTTTTT
>TRBD1|TRBJ1-5|TRBV6-5|NA
CASRGRDSNQPQHF
TGTGCCAGCAGGGGACGGGACAGTAATCAGCCCCAGCATTTT